The rows below give T cell receptor beta chains drawn from one sample of a study of blood T cell repertoires in COVID-19. TCRdb's copy holds only in-frame clones and misses some; the assay was immunoSEQ multiplex PCR. This table has about 130,000 clones, about four fifths appearing once. The sequencing sample was made of peripheral blood. These receptor sequences come from a human donor in a cohort sampled during active COVID-19. The CDR3 runs from the conserved cysteine through the conserved F or W. Each record gives: D gene, V gene, clone size, CDR3 length, J gene, CDR3 DNA, CDR3 protein. D genes are given only for firm matches. A row's size may be missing; if present it is once, few, many or a size class.

d_call: TRBD2
v_call: TRBV28
clone_size: NA
cdr3_length: 15
j_call: TRBJ2-7
cdr3_nt: TGTGCCAGCAGCAGATCTAGCGGGGGGGACTACGAGCAGTACTTC
cdr3_aa: CASSRSSGGDYEQYF

d_call: NA
v_call: TRBV3-1/TRBV3-2
clone_size: once
cdr3_length: 12
j_call: TRBJ1-6
cdr3_nt: TGTGCCAGCAGCCGCCCGGGAGGACCCCTCCACTTT
cdr3_aa: CASSRPGGPLHF

d_call: NA
v_call: TRBV4-2
clone_size: NA
cdr3_length: 14
j_call: TRBJ1-2
cdr3_nt: TGTGCCAGCAGCCAAGATATTCAGGGTAGTGGCTACACCTTC
cdr3_aa: CASSQDIQGSGYTF

d_call: NA
v_call: TRBV5-1
clone_size: NA
cdr3_length: 16
j_call: TRBJ2-5
cdr3_nt: TGCGCCAGCAGCTTTTCCCGTACAGGGACGGGAGAGACCCAGTACTTC
cdr3_aa: CASSFSRTGTGETQYF

d_call: NA
v_call: TRBV10-2
clone_size: NA
cdr3_length: 13
j_call: TRBJ2-7
cdr3_nt: TGCGCCAGCAGTGTTAGTCGTCGCGGCGAGCAGTACTTC
cdr3_aa: CASSVSRRGEQYF

d_call: TRBD1
v_call: TRBV30
clone_size: NA
cdr3_length: 17
j_call: TRBJ1-1
cdr3_nt: TGTGCCTGGAGTGTAGGTTCAGGGGGCCGAGACAGCCGTGAAGCTTTCTTT
cdr3_aa: CAWSVGSGGRDSREAFF

d_call: TRBD2
v_call: TRBV27
clone_size: NA
cdr3_length: 13
j_call: TRBJ2-7
cdr3_nt: TGTGCCAGCAGTAGCGGGGGGGCCTACGAGCAGTACTTC
cdr3_aa: CASSSGGAYEQYF

d_call: NA
v_call: TRBV5-1
clone_size: NA
cdr3_length: 14
j_call: TRBJ1-1
cdr3_nt: TGCGCCAGCAGCTTAGACAACATGAACACTGAAGCTTTCTTT
cdr3_aa: CASSLDNMNTEAFF

d_call: TRBD1
v_call: TRBV15
clone_size: NA
cdr3_length: 16
j_call: TRBJ2-5
cdr3_nt: TGTGCCACCAGCAGAGATCTCGGACAGGGTCAAGAGACCCAGTACTTC
cdr3_aa: CATSRDLGQGQETQYF

d_call: TRBD2
v_call: TRBV5-6
clone_size: NA
cdr3_length: 15
j_call: TRBJ2-1
cdr3_nt: TGTGCCAGCAGCTTAGGGCCGGGGGGGGCCAATGAGCAGTTCTTC
cdr3_aa: CASSLGPGGANEQFF

d_call: NA
v_call: TRBV12-3/TRBV12-4
clone_size: few
cdr3_length: 13
j_call: TRBJ2-1
cdr3_nt: TGTGCCAGCAGTTTAGGTCAGGGCCATGAGCAGTTCTTC
cdr3_aa: CASSLGQGHEQFF

d_call: NA
v_call: TRBV29-1
clone_size: NA
cdr3_length: 12
j_call: TRBJ2-5
cdr3_nt: TGCAGCGTTCAACAGGGTCAAGAGACCCAGTACTTC
cdr3_aa: CSVQQGQETQYF

d_call: NA
v_call: TRBV6-6
clone_size: NA
cdr3_length: 14
j_call: TRBJ2-7
cdr3_nt: TGTGCCACCTTAGAGGGCGGACCATCCTACGAGCAGTACTTC
cdr3_aa: CATLEGGPSYEQYF

d_call: TRBD2
v_call: TRBV7-2
clone_size: few
cdr3_length: 15
j_call: TRBJ2-7
cdr3_nt: TGTGCCAGCAGCTTAGATGGGGCGGGGGGGCGCGAGCAGTACTTC
cdr3_aa: CASSLDGAGGREQYF

d_call: NA
v_call: TRBV5-4
clone_size: NA
cdr3_length: 17
j_call: TRBJ2-3
cdr3_nt: TGTGCCAGCAGCTTGGGGGGGCTGGGACCGGTTGGAGATACGCAGTATTTT
cdr3_aa: CASSLGGLGPVGDTQYF